This is a list of T cell receptor beta chains from one sample in a study of blood T cell repertoires in COVID-19. Assay: immunoSEQ multiplex PCR; the TCRdb copy retains only in-frame clones and omits some. Among roughly 250,000 clones listed, about 87% were seen once. Sequences were obtained from peripheral blood. The receptors shown here come from a woman between 40 and 50 years old with acute or convalescent COVID-19. Each CDR3 is given with its conserved first and last residue. The order of the fields is D gene, clone size, J gene, V gene, CDR3 protein, CDR3 DNA. A D gene is named only where the DNA matches it firmly. Not every row has a clone size; where given, it reads once, few, many or a size class.

.,.,TRBJ1-2,TRBV27,CASSLNSGVNYGYTF,TGTGCCAGCAGTTTGAATTCAGGGGTTAACTATGGCTACACCTTC
.,.,TRBJ1-4,TRBV5-5,CASSLALSGGTNEKLFF,TGTGCCAGCAGCTTGGCTTTATCGGGTGGAACTAATGAAAAACTGTTTTTT
TRBD1,.,TRBJ1-2,TRBV9,CASSVGDRVSGYTF,TGTGCCAGCAGCGTAGGGGACAGGGTTAGCGGCTACACCTTC
.,.,TRBJ2-3,TRBV9,CASSPEGWDTDTQYF,TGTGCCAGCAGCCCAGAGGGCTGGGACACAGATACGCAGTATTTT
.,.,TRBJ1-2,TRBV7-9,CASSLALDSPNYGYTF,TGTGCCAGCAGCTTAGCCCTGGACAGTCCCAACTATGGCTACACCTTC
TRBD2,once,TRBJ2-5,TRBV7-2,CASSRAGGPETQYF,TGTGCCAGCAGCCGGGCGGGGGGGCCGGAGACCCAGTACTTC
.,.,TRBJ1-6,TRBV7-9,CASSLRGGAGSPLHF,TGTGCCAGCAGCTTACGCGGGGGCGCGGGTTCACCCCTCCACTTT
.,.,TRBJ1-1,TRBV2,CASIPRGGRLTEAFF,TGTGCCAGCATCCCAAGGGGGGGGCGCCTCACTGAAGCTTTCTTT
.,.,TRBJ2-2,TRBV15,CATSRDTQARIWGRELFF,TGTGCCACCAGCAGAGATACACAGGCACGAATTTGGGGCCGGGAGCTGTTTTTT
.,.,TRBJ1-2,TRBV19,CASSKTGWNYGYTF,TGTGCCAGTAGTAAAACAGGGTGGAACTATGGCTACACCTTC
TRBD1,few,TRBJ2-5,TRBV5-4,CASSSGPTGGVETQYF,TGTGCCAGCAGCTCCGGTCCGACAGGGGGCGTGGAGACCCAGTACTTC
TRBD2,.,TRBJ2-3,TRBV11-2,CASSLVAGGPPDTQYF,TGTGCCAGCAGCTTAGTTGCGGGGGGGCCCCCAGATACGCAGTATTTT
.,.,TRBJ1-3,TRBV24-1,CAPVLEGENTIYF,TGTGCCCCTGTGTTGGAGGGTGAAAACACCATATATTTT
TRBD2,.,TRBJ2-1,TRBV6-5,CASSFRAGKDNEQFF,TGTGCCAGCAGCTTTAGAGCGGGGAAAGACAATGAGCAGTTCTTC
.,.,TRBJ1-2,TRBV27,CASSVAGNYGYTF,TGTGCCAGCAGCGTCGCGGGGAACTATGGCTACACCTTC
TRBD1,once,TRBJ1-1,TRBV2,CASSLEGQGNTEAFF,TGTGCCAGCAGTTTGGAGGGACAGGGGAACACTGAAGCTTTCTTT
TRBD1,.,TRBJ1-1,TRBV28,CASRQDRYEAFF,TGTGCCAGCAGACAGGACAGGTATGAAGCTTTCTTT
.,.,TRBJ1-5,TRBV5-6,CASSFHSNQPQHF,TGTGCCAGCAGCTTCCATAGCAATCAGCCCCAGCATTTT
TRBD2,.,TRBJ2-2,TRBV6-2/TRBV6-3,CASSERTSGGDTGELFF,TGTGCCAGCAGCGAACGGACTAGCGGGGGAGACACCGGGGAGCTGTTTTTT
.,.,TRBJ2-3,TRBV9,CASSVEIPRATDTQYF,TGTGCCAGCAGCGTAGAGATCCCCCGCGCCACAGATACGCAGTATTTT
.,.,TRBJ1-5,TRBV19,CASSIKWGGQPQHF,TGTGCCAGTAGTATAAAGTGGGGGGGACAGCCCCAGCATTTT
TRBD2,.,TRBJ2-3,TRBV11-2,CASSAWRAGGSSTDTQYF,TGTGCCAGCAGCGCGTGGAGGGCGGGGGGTTCTAGCACAGATACGCAGTATTTT
TRBD1,.,TRBJ1-1,TRBV2,CASSQQGVKAEAFF,TGTGCCAGCAGTCAACAGGGGGTAAAAGCTGAAGCTTTCTTT
TRBD2,.,TRBJ2-1,TRBV7-3,CASSYWTSGGINEQFF,TGTGCCAGCAGCTACTGGACTAGCGGGGGAATCAATGAGCAGTTCTTC
.,.,TRBJ2-3,TRBV2,CAIARSARTDTQYF,TGTGCCATCGCCCGGAGTGCAAGGACAGATACGCAGTATTTT
.,.,TRBJ1-1,TRBV9,CASSMTGNTEAFF,TGTGCCAGCAGCATGACAGGGAACACTGAAGCTTTCTTT
.,.,TRBJ1-3,TRBV5-8,CASSRRTGNTIYF,TGTGCCAGCAGCAGGCGGACTGGAAACACCATATATTTT
.,.,TRBJ1-5,TRBV19,CASSLGRNQPQHF,TGTGCCAGTAGTTTAGGGCGCAATCAGCCCCAGCATTTT
TRBD1,.,TRBJ2-3,TRBV15,CATSSYRGQQADTQYF,TGTGCCACCAGCAGCTACCGGGGACAGCAGGCAGATACGCAGTATTTT
TRBD2,.,TRBJ2-2,TRBV5-3,CARSWTSGNTGELFF,TGTGCCAGAAGCTGGACTAGCGGGAACACCGGGGAGCTGTTTTTT
.,.,TRBJ1-6,TRBV5-1,CASSLGRADSPLHF,TGCGCCAGCAGCTTGGGCAGGGCGGATTCACCCCTCCACTTT
.,.,TRBJ2-1,TRBV4-2,CASSRTGDNEQFF,TGTGCCAGCAGCCGAACGGGGGACAATGAGCAGTTCTTC
.,.,TRBJ2-2,TRBV5-5,CASSLRDTGELFF,TGTGCCAGCAGCTTGAGAGACACCGGGGAGCTGTTTTTT
.,.,TRBJ1-1,TRBV2,CANVPRVNTEAFF,TGTGCCAATGTGCCGCGGGTGAACACTGAAGCTTTCTTT
.,.,TRBJ1-1,TRBV19,CASSSRGNTEAFF,TGTGCCAGTAGTAGCAGGGGTAACACTGAAGCTTTCTTT
TRBD1,.,TRBJ2-6,TRBV13,CASSLGRGQGVSGANVLTF,TGTGCCAGCAGCTTAGGGAGAGGACAGGGGGTCTCTGGGGCCAACGTCCTGACTTTC
TRBD1,few,TRBJ1-5,TRBV5-1,CASSLGTGGNQPQHF,TGCGCCAGCAGCCTCGGGACAGGGGGCAATCAGCCCCAGCATTTT
.,.,TRBJ2-5,TRBV11-2,CASSSLHTGFLQETQYF,TGTGCCAGCAGCTCCCTTCACACGGGTTTCCTGCAAGAGACCCAGTACTTC
TRBD1,.,TRBJ1-5,TRBV24-1,CATSDRGANQPQHF,TGTGCCACCTCCGACAGGGGCGCCAATCAGCCCCAGCATTTT
.,.,TRBJ1-1,TRBV28,CATLGFPDTEAFF,TGTGCCACCCTTGGTTTCCCGGACACTGAAGCTTTCTTT
TRBD1,.,TRBJ1-1,TRBV29-1,CSVGTGEGAFF,TGCAGCGTAGGGACAGGGGAGGGAGCTTTCTTT
.,many,TRBJ2-5,TRBV21-1,CASSIRQSYQETQYF,TGTGCCAGCAGCATTCGACAGTCGTACCAAGAGACCCAGTACTTC
TRBD1,.,TRBJ1-5,TRBV2,CASREQGANNQPQHF,TGTGCCAGCAGAGAACAGGGGGCGAATAATCAGCCCCAGCATTTT
.,.,TRBJ1-2,TRBV3-1/TRBV3-2,CASSQGPGVHGYTF,TGTGCCAGCAGCCAAGGTCCGGGGGTTCATGGCTACACCTTC
TRBD1,.,TRBJ2-5,TRBV4-1,CASSLGTAQETQYF,TGCGCCAGCAGCCTCGGGACAGCCCAAGAGACCCAGTACTTC
.,.,TRBJ1-2,TRBV19,CASKPQETELRYGYTF,TGTGCCAGTAAGCCACAAGAGACGGAGCTTAGGTATGGCTACACCTTC
.,.,TRBJ1-2,TRBV29-1,CSVEDGLNYGYTF,TGCAGCGTTGAAGATGGGCTTAACTATGGCTACACCTTC
.,.,TRBJ1-1,TRBV30,CAWSVLGSGVGTEAFF,TGTGCCTGGAGTGTACTCGGGTCAGGGGTTGGGACTGAAGCTTTCTTT
TRBD2,.,TRBJ2-3,TRBV4-2,CASSPDAGTSGGDTQYF,TGTGCCAGCAGCCCAGATGCTGGGACTAGCGGGGGTGATACGCAGTATTTT
TRBD1,.,TRBJ1-4,TRBV9,CASSVSQGAHEKLFF,TGTGCCAGCAGCGTATCGCAGGGGGCGCACGAAAAACTGTTTTTT
TRBD1,.,TRBJ1-1,TRBV19,CASHEGASTEAFF,TGTGCCAGCCATGAGGGGGCGTCCACTGAAGCTTTCTTT
.,.,TRBJ1-6,TRBV7-9,CAAGWGKETSSYNSPLHF,TGTGCCGCGGGGTGGGGGAAGGAGACGAGCTCCTATAATTCACCCCTCCACTTT